The rows below give T cell receptor beta chains drawn from one sample of a study of T cells expressing NK-cell markers. TCRdb reprocessed the 5' RACE reads; each CDR3 protein has one entry and no DNA is given. The table for this sample gives roughly 180,000 distinct CDR3 sequences. Input material: blood T cells: a sorted CD56 or NKG2C T cell subset, CD4+ or CD8+ T cells, or bulk PBMC T cells (not recorded which). Source of these receptors: a man aged 18 to 70 in good health. The CDR3 runs from the conserved cysteine through the conserved F or W. Fields, in order: J gene, V gene, CDR3 protein.

>TRBJ2-1|TRBV6-1
CASSRTSGEYNEQFF
>TRBJ2-7|TRBV7-6
CASSFTRATYNEQYF
>TRBJ2-3|TRBV7-9
CASSLKGGEGPPDTQYF
>TRBJ2-1|TRBV9
CASSASGGAGSEQFF
>TRBJ2-1|TRBV6-1
CASSDMVRGNEQFF
>TRBJ1-1|TRBV5-1
CASSVQEERTMNTEAFF
>TRBJ2-1|TRBV6-1
CASSLWRIDNEQFF
>TRBJ2-7|TRBV6-2/TRBV6-3
CADKRGTFYEQYF
>TRBJ1-6|TRBV12-3/TRBV12-4
CASSRHPSYNSPLHF
>TRBJ2-2|TRBV14
CASSQLAGPLGTGELFF
>TRBJ2-3|TRBV20-1
CSADRSGGAYMADTQYF
>TRBJ2-1|TRBV2
CASRAVGTTNNEQFF
>TRBJ1-4|TRBV28
CASSPGRSATNEKLFF
>TRBJ1-1|TRBV9
CASNRGGANTEAFF
>TRBJ2-2|TRBV9
CASSVAGELFF
>TRBJ1-5|TRBV9
CASTQGVGNNQPQHF
>TRBJ2-1|TRBV4-1
CASSQAPRDRGSNEQFF
>TRBJ2-1|TRBV27
CASSLVGAGGLYEQFF
>TRBJ2-7|TRBV12-3/TRBV12-4
CASSLSRGGNEQYF
>TRBJ1-2|TRBV29-1
CSVEDRGDYGYTF
>TRBJ2-1|TRBV11-1
CASSSPVLLAGGSYNEQFF
>TRBJ2-3|TRBV6-1
CASIRRVTDTYTDTQYF
>TRBJ2-2|TRBV12-3/TRBV12-4
CASSRLRQGEKVMDTGELFF
>TRBJ2-1|TRBV19
CASSIGSGGQHNEQFF
>TRBJ2-1|TRBV19
CASSIYQRGHEQFF
>TRBJ2-5|TRBV19
CASSIETDKQETQYF
>TRBJ1-2|TRBV6-1
CASGLLGINYGYTF
>TRBJ1-1|TRBV3-1
CASSHAQGYTEAFF
>TRBJ2-1|TRBV5-1
CASSLKIRTAGTYNEQFF
>TRBJ2-1|TRBV6-1
CASSTYGYDEQFF
>TRBJ2-4|TRBV3-1
CASSQDSRLAGVNIQYF
>TRBJ2-1|TRBV11-1
CASSLVVAGGPDEQFF
>TRBJ2-5|TRBV20-1
CSAPTGNTETQYF
>TRBJ2-1|TRBV5-1
CASSWGQAINEQFF
>TRBJ1-1|TRBV19
CASSPGTGSTEAFF
>TRBJ1-5|TRBV4-1
CASSRDPRSYSNQPQHF
>TRBJ2-3|TRBV4-2
CASSQYTSGGPAGTDTQYF
>TRBJ2-1|TRBV20-1
CSAREFGTGAYNEQFF
>TRBJ1-6|TRBV27
CASSNTGGFNSPLHF
>TRBJ2-5|TRBV4-1
CASSPPGLEQETQYF
>TRBJ2-5|TRBV7-9
CASSFFGGAQETQYF
>TRBJ2-7|TRBV25-1
CASRTSLGTARREQYF
>TRBJ1-3|TRBV18
CASSPPTFFGNTIYF
>TRBJ2-1|TRBV4-1
CASSQTSWGGLNEQFF
>TRBJ1-4|TRBV4-1
CASSQGVGTLEKLFF
>TRBJ2-2|TRBV29-1
CSVIRGTGELFF
>TRBJ2-4|TRBV5-6
CASSLGGKNIQYF
>TRBJ1-5|TRBV5-5
CASSLSASNQPQHF
>TRBJ2-2|TRBV5-1
CASSWRQGAGELFF
>TRBJ1-1|TRBV6-1
CASNPTHENTEAFF
>TRBJ2-5|TRBV7-9
CASSSRDRLQETQYF
>TRBJ2-6|TRBV19
CASSRGPSGANVLTF
>TRBJ1-1|TRBV20-1
CSARDSGVGDTEAFF